The sequence of this T cell receptor beta chain was determined in a study of cytomegalovirus exposure and HLA in healthy donors. It was with 60 Vbeta and 13 Jbeta primers that the PCR ran. Data came from immunoSEQ multiplex PCR; TCRdb stores just in-frame clones and leaves some out. The data show about 170,000 clones, about three quarters seen once. From germline, CDR1 is LNHNV and CDR2 YYDKDF (reference sequence). Between the trimmed V and J ends, which lost 0 bases and 3 bases, there was a span of 11 bases. This CDR3 is built from 15 residues. The chain carries TRBV15 and TRBJ1-1; no clear D. The sample taken for sequencing was PBMCs. The origin of this receptor is a woman aged 45-60 years in good health and CMV-seropositive. In DNA form, the CDR3 reads TGTGCCACCAGCAGAGACCCCGGTCATGACACTGAAGCTTTCTTT. Amino acid sequence: CATSRDPGHDTEAFF.